The source of this T cell receptor beta chain is a study of shared T cell receptors in the human thymus. Clones were read by immunoSEQ multiplex PCR, and TCRdb kept only the in-frame ones, dropping some. The sample has over 450,000 clones; about four fifths are singletons. The CDR3 is made up of 13 amino acids. Germline CDR1 is WNHNN and CDR2 is SYGVQD (reference sequence). The V and J ends lost 8 bases and 4 bases, in that order; junction bases with no gene match: 7. These same records also appear under a second study, on human thymus T cells. That source adds: Donors were healthy Finnish infants having corrective surgery for congenital heart defects. Corrective cardiac surgery supplied the resected thymus tissue. Within thymic and blood repertoires, V and J gene usage appeared to be biased. Related research found strongly overlapping thymic repertoires in unrelated individuals.

The sequencing input was thymocytes. The chain combines TRBV10-1 with TRBJ2-7; 8 positions agree with TRBD2. This sequence was found in a boy less than two years old with a congenital heart defect. The CDR3 DNA is TGCGCCAGCTCACGGGGGGGGGAGTACGAGCAGTACTTC. As protein: CASSRGGEYEQYF.